Presented here are 26 T cell receptor beta chains from one specimen sequenced in a study of cytomegalovirus exposure and HLA in healthy donors. The PCR had 60 Vbeta and 13 Jbeta primers. TCRdb's table, derived via immunoSEQ multiplex PCR, lists solely in-frame clones and lacks some. The sample holds approximately 120,000 clones, about 11% seen once. Sequencing was carried out using PBMCs. These receptors all come from a young woman in good health and CMV-seropositive.

The sample holds a few counts of this clone. As DNA, the CDR3 is TGTGCCAGTAGTATATGGGGGACAACTTATAGCAATCAGCCCCAGCATTTT. Protein: CASSIWGTTYSNQPQHF. The chain has TRBV19 and TRBJ1-5; D is possibly TRBD1 (6 bases). CDR3 length equals 17 residues. Between the trimmed V and J ends, which lost 2 bases and 0 bases, there was a span of 14 bases. Germline CDR1 reads LNHDA; CDR2 reads SQIVND (reference sequence). Full variable domain (missing parts from reference TRBV19 and TRBJ1-5): DGGITQSPKYLFRKEGQNVTLSCEQNLNHDAMYWYRQDPGQGLRLIYYSQIVNDFQKGDIAEGYSVSREKKESFPLTVTSAQKNPTAFYLCASSIWGTTYSNQPQHFGDGTRLSIL.

CDR3 bases: TGTGCCAGTAGTATCCTGACAGACACTGAAGCTTTCTTT. This sequence encodes CASSILTDTEAFF. The chain links TRBV19 to TRBJ1-1, with D tentatively TRBD1 (5 bases). The V end lost 3 bases, the J end lost 3 bases, and 8 bases lay between the germline ends. The CDR3 length is 13 residues. CDR1 LNHDA and CDR2 SQIVND come from the germline V gene (reference sequence).

This clone was detected a few times. The chain recombines TRBV27 with TRBJ2-3; 13 bases line up with TRBD2. After removal of 6 bases from V and 5 bases from J, the junction contained 5 bases not matched to a gene. This CDR3 has 15 amino acids. Germline assignment: CDR1 MNHEY and CDR2 SMNVEV (reference sequence). The CDR3 here is CASRLGLAGRDTQYF. In nucleotides, the CDR3 is TGTGCCAGCAGGTTGGGACTAGCGGGAAGAGATACGCAGTATTTT.

The V call is TRBV6-1, the J call TRBJ1-5, with TRBD1 matching over 8 bases. The CDR3 consists of 12 residues. Germline V gene sequence: CDR1 MNHNS, CDR2 SASEGT. The V and J ends lost 10 bases and 9 bases, in that order; junction bases with no gene match: 8. The CDR3 reads CATGTGGPPQHF. In DNA form, the CDR3 reads TGTGCCACCGGGACAGGCGGCCCGCCCCAGCATTTT.

The rearrangement joins TRBV11-3 to TRBJ2-1, with D maybe TRBD2 (6 bases). The V end lost 6 bases, the J end lost 0 bases, and 12 bases lay between the germline ends. The CDR3 has 15 amino acids. Per germline, CDR1 SGHNT and CDR2 YENEEA. In nucleotides, the CDR3 is TGTGCCAGCAGTCCTCGGCGGGGCTCCTACAATGAGCAGTTCTTC. Protein product: CASSPRRGSYNEQFF.

This clone has more than one count but fewer than ten. The V gene is TRBV30, the J gene TRBJ2-1, with TRBD1 as a possible D gene (5 bases). The V and J ends lost 1 base and 2 bases respectively, with 9 bases between them. CDR1 and CDR2 (germline): GTSNPN, SVGIG (reference sequence). The CDR3 runs 14 residues. The DNA for the CDR3 is TGTGCCTGGAGTGCAGGGCTTACCTACAATGAGCAGTTCTTC. It is translated as CAWSAGLTYNEQFF.

This clone was counted a few times. The V call is TRBV4-1, the J call TRBJ2-3; D perhaps matches TRBD2 (5 bases). Trimming removed 3 bases at V and 1 base at J, with 14 bases between. CDR3 length equals 16 residues. Germline assignment: CDR1 MGHRA and CDR2 YSYEKL. The CDR3 DNA follows: TGCGCCAGCAGCCATGAACTCCGGGGTGGCACAGATACGCAGTATTTT. Its protein is CASSHELRGGTDTQYF.

For this clone: Sequence at one end of the junction differs from germline and may be a read error. Within the sample, other DNA sequences also encode this same CDR3. This chain links TRBV28 with TRBJ1-2, with D uncertain. CDR1 is MDHEN, CDR2 SYDVKM, per germline. This CDR3 has 12 amino acids. The CDR3 DNA reads TGTGCCAGCAGCTTATCGAGCTATGGCTACACCTTC. It yields the protein CASSLSSYGYTF.

This clone appeared a few times. J is TRBJ1-5 and V is TRBV4-1; D remains unclear. Germline CDR1 reads MGHRA; CDR2 reads YSYEKL. This CDR3 has 14 amino acids. The V gene lost 1 base and the J gene lost 5 bases, with 9 bases spanning the gap. In DNA, the CDR3 is TGCGCCAGCAGCCAAGGCGGGGTTCATCAGCCCCAGCATTTT. Translated: CASSQGGVHQPQHF.

There are a few counts of this clone. This sequence joins TRBV2 and TRBJ2-2, with 9 bases fitting TRBD2. The V segment lost 9 bases and the J segment 4 bases; nucleotides outside the gene matches: 9. CDR1 is SNHLY, CDR2 FYNNEI, per germline. The CDR3 has 15 residues. The CDR3 loop is CASRTGLASTGELFF. CDR3 in DNA: TGTGCCAGTAGAACGGGACTAGCAAGCACCGGGGAGCTGTTTTTT.

The chain combines TRBV5-4 with TRBJ1-2; 8 bases align to TRBD1. Germline lookup yields CDR1 SGHNT and CDR2 YYREEE (reference sequence). CDR3 length: 17 amino acids. V trimming: 3 bases; J trimming: 4 bases; junction bases outside the gene matches: 14. The CDR3 is CASSYYTGGFRSYGYTF. DNA for the CDR3: TGTGCCAGCAGCTATTACACAGGGGGTTTCAGGTCCTATGGCTACACCTTC. The full variable domain, with the rest looked up from reference TRBV5-4 and TRBJ1-2, is ETGVTQSPTHLIKTRGQQVTLRCSSQSGHNTVSWYQQALGQGPQFIFQYYREEENGRGNFPPRFSGLQFPNYSSELNVNALELDDSALYLCASSYYTGGFRSYGYTFGSGTRLTVV.

This clone was found a few times. The chain uses TRBV19 and TRBJ2-5; 9 bases are a match to TRBD2. The CDR3 loop spans 15 amino acids. V lost 7 bases to trimming and J lost 5 bases; unmatched junction nucleotides: 11. CDR1 and CDR2 from the germline V gene are LNHDA and SQIVND (reference sequence). In DNA, the CDR3 is TGTGCCAGTATGGACGGAGCGGGAGGTCTGGAGACCCAGTACTTC. Amino acids: CASMDGAGGLETQYF.

The chain joins TRBV9 to TRBJ2-6, with 8 bases that match TRBD1. There are 16 residues in the CDR3. Germline CDR1 SGDLS, CDR2 YYNGEE. Losses at the gene ends were 5 bases for V and 3 bases for J; bases not matched to a gene: 7. The CDR3 bases are TGTGCCAGCAGGGACAGGGTTATTGATGGGGCCAACGTCCTGACTTTC. Its protein is CASRDRVIDGANVLTF.

The V call is TRBV5-6, the J call TRBJ2-7; D remains unclear. The CDR3 contains 15 residues. CDR1 SGHDT and CDR2 YYEEEE come from the germline V gene. Trimming cost V 0 bases and J 7 bases, with 17 bases left between them. CDR3 bases: TGTGCCAGCAGCTTGGGCCGGCACGCGGCTCGGGAGCAGTACTTC. Its protein is CASSLGRHAAREQYF. Filled out from reference TRBV5-6 and TRBJ2-7, the complete variable domain reads DAGVTQSPTHLIKTRGQQVTLRCSPKSGHDTVSWYQQALGQGPQFIFQYYEEEERQRGNFPDRFSGHQFPNYSSELNVNALLLGDSALYLCASSLGRHAAREQYFGPGTRLTVT.

The sample holds a few counts of this clone. CDR3 nucleotide sequence: TGCAGCGTTGATAGCGGGACAGGGTGGTCCGGGGAGCTGTTTTTT. It is translated as CSVDSGTGWSGELFF. The chain combines TRBV29-1 with TRBJ2-2; tentatively, D is TRBD1 (9 bases). This CDR3 is built from 15 residues. V was pared by 3 bases and J by 6 bases, with 17 bases between. Germline V CDR1 and CDR2: SQVTM, ANQGSEA.

This clone was seen a few times. The chain combines TRBV11-2 with TRBJ2-5; TRBD2 might be the D (6 bases). The CDR3 extends over 14 amino acids. CDR1 SGHAT and CDR2 FQNNGV come from the germline V gene. V dropped 4 bases and J dropped 2 bases, with 11 bases sitting between them. The CDR3 loop is CASSSPGLQETQYF. The CDR3 DNA sequence: TGTGCCAGCAGCTCGCCGGGACTTCAAGAGACCCAGTACTTC.

The table lists this clone with a few counts. The rearrangement joins TRBV7-3 to TRBJ2-5; TRBD1 is a possible D gene (5 bases). Trimming removed 0 bases at V and 0 bases at J, with 5 bases between. CDR3 size: 14 residues. Looked up from germline, CDR1 is SGHTA and CDR2 is FQGTGA. The CDR3 bases are TGTGCCAGCAGCTTAACCAGGGACCAAGAGACCCAGTACTTC. The encoded protein is CASSLTRDQETQYF.

V usage is TRBV27 and J usage is TRBJ1-1; TRBD1 matches at 9 bases. CDR3 length: 16 amino acids. Looked up from germline, CDR1 is MNHEY and CDR2 is SMNVEV (reference sequence). V was clipped by 5 bases and J by 1 base; unmatched bases: 8. The CDR3 spells CASSPGTGMGNTEAFF. Here the CDR3 DNA reads TGTGCCAGCAGTCCCGGGACAGGGATGGGGAACACTGAAGCTTTCTTT.

A few counts support this clone. The chain couples TRBV7-2 to TRBJ2-1; 14 bases line up with TRBD2. Germline CDR1 reads SGHTA; CDR2 reads FQGNSA. V dropped 5 bases and J dropped 5; count of bases not matched to a gene: 2. The CDR3 runs 15 residues. CDR3 DNA sequence: TGTGCCAGCAGCCGACTAGCGGGAGGGAACAATGAGCAGTTCTTC. Protein: CASSRLAGGNNEQFF.

This clone was seen more than once but under ten times. The chain recombines TRBV6-4 with TRBJ1-1; D perhaps matches TRBD1 (5 bases). Germline V gene sequence: CDR1 MRHNA, CDR2 SNTAGT. This CDR3 region has 13 residues. The V end was cut by 5 bases, the J end by 1 base, with 8 bases between. For the CDR3, the DNA is TGTGCCAGCAGTCCTCAGGGGAACACTGAAGCTTTCTTT. Protein: CASSPQGNTEAFF.

The V and J genes are TRBV5-4 and TRBJ2-2; D not resolved. This CDR3 spans 13 amino acids. Germline values: CDR1 SGHNT, CDR2 YYREEE (reference sequence). The V and J ends lost 2 bases and 3 bases respectively, with 5 bases between them. CDR3 DNA: TGTGCCAGCAGCTTAGAGTACACCGGGGAGCTGTTTTTT. It yields the protein CASSLEYTGELFF. The variable domain in full, with the rest retrieved from reference TRBV5-4 and TRBJ2-2, is ETGVTQSPTHLIKTRGQQVTLRCSSQSGHNTVSWYQQALGQGPQFIFQYYREEENGRGNFPPRFSGLQFPNYSSELNVNALELDDSALYLCASSLEYTGELFFGEGSRLTVL.

In this sample, this clone turned up a few times. The J gene is TRBJ2-7, the V gene TRBV6-6, with 8 positions matching TRBD1. The germline V gene has CDR1 MNHNY and CDR2 SVGAGI (reference sequence). The CDR3 spans 14 residues. V trimming: 5 bases; J trimming: 2 bases; junction bases outside the gene matches: 5. CDR3 amino acids: CASSTGTGPYEQYF. Written as DNA, the CDR3 is TGTGCCAGCAGTACCGGGACAGGACCCTACGAGCAGTACTTC.

The V and J genes are TRBV29-1 and TRBJ2-5; D remains unclear. This CDR3 contains 10 residues. Trimming stripped 5 bases from V and 6 bases from J, with 7 bases between. The germline gives CDR1 SQVTM, CDR2 ANQGSEA. CDR3 sequence: CSVSEQTQYF. The CDR3 bases are TGCAGCGTTAGCGAGCAGACCCAGTACTTC.

The chain couples TRBV5-5 to TRBJ1-4; TRBD1 matches 8 bases. The length of the CDR3 is 17 residues. V lost 0 bases, J lost 4 bases, and 8 bases stayed unmatched. Germline V lookup: CDR1 SGHKS, CDR2 YYEKEE (reference sequence). CDR3 in amino acids: CASSLEIWTGSNEKLFF. The CDR3 DNA reads as TGTGCCAGCAGCTTGGAGATATGGACAGGGAGTAATGAAAAACTGTTTTTT.

The chain links TRBV7-2 to TRBJ2-7; D might be TRBD2 (6 bases). V was clipped by 0 bases and J by 6 bases, with 9 bases between them. The CDR3 contains 13 residues. The germline gives CDR1 SGHTA, CDR2 FQGNSA. The CDR3 sequence: CASSLAPGGEQYF. CDR3 sequence (DNA): TGTGCCAGCAGCTTAGCGCCCGGGGGCGAGCAGTACTTC.

The V call is TRBV10-2, the J call TRBJ2-7; the D gene is possibly TRBD1 (6 bases). Between the trimmed V and J ends, which lost 3 bases and 6 bases, there was a span of 9 bases. From germline, CDR1 is WSHSY and CDR2 SAAADI. CDR3 length: 12 amino acids. In DNA, the CDR3 is TGCGCCAGCAGTGAAGGGGGTGTCGAGCAGTACGTC. Protein product: CASSEGGVEQYV.